This TCR beta chain comes out of a study of blood T cell repertoires in COVID-19 (dated by TCRdb to 2020 to 2022). Study-level background: Samples from collaborators originated in the United States, Italy and Spain and spanned both the acute and convalescent phases of COVID-19. The material from the prospective study consisted of cDNA or gDNA derived from T cells, B-cell-depleted T cells, or PBMCs. Subjects who had been exposed to COVID-19, were actively infected with it, or had recovered from it provided the deeply sampled blood TCRbeta repertoires that made up the dataset. The repertoires were released in a freely available public database intended as a resource for research on the immune response to SARS-CoV-2. Samples came from the ongoing ImmuneRACE study (first 160 participants) plus 1,254 subjects from 6 global collaborators. Nearly every sample came with metadata listing a de-identified subject ID, COVID-19 status, age in years and sex. Where HLA class I and class II types were available, the types were taken from metadata supplied by the sample provider, not from assay-based typing. Here is what the overall study found, with its caveats: The amount of clinical and demographic metadata varied by source and participant and was provided uncurated.

As regards this clone: What antigen it recognizes has not been identified. Nothing much larger sits one base from this clone, and base qualities are not available.

Enrolling through a virtual design, the prospective study's participants ranged in age from about 18 to 100 years and lived across roughly 24 United States geographic areas. In the prospective study, cohorts were assigned on the basis of participant-reported clinical history obtained from a screening survey and a study questionnaire. ImmuneRACE Cohort 3 recovered participants were defined by two consecutive negative NP/OP PCR tests, healthcare professional clearance, or symptom resolution. Each participant in the prospective study had whole blood, serum and a nasopharyngeal or oropharyngeal swab collected by mobile phlebotomists. Over a roughly 2-month period, participants in the prospective study had the option of providing additional blood draws and questionnaires. Prospective study blood samples were shipped either frozen or at room temperature before DNA extraction. TCRbeta CDR3 regions were amplified from genomic DNA by means of the immunoSEQ Assay, a bias-controlled multiplex PCR. From the authors' description of their analysis: The number of nucleated cells in each sample was estimated by amplification of reference gene primers within the assay. To quantify the absolute abundance of each unique TCRbeta CDR3 rearrangement, sequence reads were collapsed and filtered. For each sample, productive Simpson clonality was calculated as the square root of Simpson's diversity index across productive rearrangements. Held by TCRdb, this immuneACCESS table contains in-frame sequences only and omits some clones. Under half of the omission traces to an unresolved V gene where checked; the cause of the rest is unknown. The D gene and trimming were derived from the DNA, and the V and J assignments and clone size from that table. The sample includes 350,000 to 400,000 clones, with under 90% observed a single time. About 1.8% of the sample lies in the top ten.

The specimen was PBMCs or T cells enriched from blood (not recorded which). The source is a woman in her thirties who had recovered from COVID-19.

The CDR3: CASSSPPGLPSQYF. The bases read TGTGCCAGCAGCTCCCCCCCGGGACTACCCTCACAGTACTTC. The V and J segments used are TRBV7-2 and TRBJ2-5; TRBD2 agrees with 7 junctional bases. There are 14 amino acids in the CDR3, from cysteine to phenylalanine inclusive. This entry keeps only the CDR3 DNA: 42 bases, framed from base 1. The germline V gene gives CDR1 as SGHTA and CDR2 as FQGNSA. The junction shows trimming of 4 bases on V and 11 bases on J, and the gene matches do not reach 13 bases of it.